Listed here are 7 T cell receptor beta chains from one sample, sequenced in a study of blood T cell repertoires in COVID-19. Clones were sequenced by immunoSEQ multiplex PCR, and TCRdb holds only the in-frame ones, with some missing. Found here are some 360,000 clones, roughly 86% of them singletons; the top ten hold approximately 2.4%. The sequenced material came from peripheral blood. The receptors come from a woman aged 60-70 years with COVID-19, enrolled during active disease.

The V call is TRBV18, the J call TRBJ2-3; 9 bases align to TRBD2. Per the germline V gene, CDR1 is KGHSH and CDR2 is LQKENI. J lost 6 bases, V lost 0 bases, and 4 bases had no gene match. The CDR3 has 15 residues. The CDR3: CASSPPRGGRDTQYF. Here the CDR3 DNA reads TGTGCCAGCTCACCACCGCGGGGGGGCCGGGATACGCAGTATTTT.

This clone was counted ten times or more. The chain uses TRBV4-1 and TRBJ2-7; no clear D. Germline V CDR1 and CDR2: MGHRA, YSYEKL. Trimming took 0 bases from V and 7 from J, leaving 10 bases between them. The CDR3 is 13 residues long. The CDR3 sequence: CASSQDIFFEQYF. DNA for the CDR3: TGCGCCAGCAGCCAAGATATTTTTTTTGAGCAGTACTTC.

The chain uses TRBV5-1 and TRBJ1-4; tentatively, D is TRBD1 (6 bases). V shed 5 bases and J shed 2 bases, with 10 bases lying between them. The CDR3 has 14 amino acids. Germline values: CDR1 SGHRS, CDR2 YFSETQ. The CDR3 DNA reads TGCGCCAGCAGGTTACAGGGTACTAATGAAAAACTGTTTTTT. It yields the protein CASRLQGTNEKLFF. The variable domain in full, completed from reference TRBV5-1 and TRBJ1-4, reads KAGVTQTPRYLIKTRGQQVTLSCSPISGHRSVSWYQQTPGQGLQFLFEYFSETQRNKGNFPGRFSGRQFSNSRSEMNVSTLELGDSALYLCASRLQGTNEKLFFGSGTQLSVL.

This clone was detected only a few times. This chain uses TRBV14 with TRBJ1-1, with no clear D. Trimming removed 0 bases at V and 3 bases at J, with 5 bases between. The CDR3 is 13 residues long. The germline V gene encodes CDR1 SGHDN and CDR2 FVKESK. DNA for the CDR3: TGTGCCAGCAGCCAAGATCAGGACACTGAAGCTTTCTTT. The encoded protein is CASSQDQDTEAFF.

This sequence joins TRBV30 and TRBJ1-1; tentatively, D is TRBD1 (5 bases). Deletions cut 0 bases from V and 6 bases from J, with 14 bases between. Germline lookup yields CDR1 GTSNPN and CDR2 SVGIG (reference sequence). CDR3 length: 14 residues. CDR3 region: CAWSVPQGRSEAFF. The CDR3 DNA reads TGTGCCTGGAGTGTACCTCAGGGTCGCTCTGAAGCTTTCTTT.

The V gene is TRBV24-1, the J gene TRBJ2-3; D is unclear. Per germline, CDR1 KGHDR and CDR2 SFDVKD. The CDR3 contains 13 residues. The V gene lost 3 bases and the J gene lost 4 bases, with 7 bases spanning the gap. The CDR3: CATSDPLPDTQYF. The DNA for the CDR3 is TGTGCCACCAGTGATCCCCTCCCAGATACGCAGTATTTT.

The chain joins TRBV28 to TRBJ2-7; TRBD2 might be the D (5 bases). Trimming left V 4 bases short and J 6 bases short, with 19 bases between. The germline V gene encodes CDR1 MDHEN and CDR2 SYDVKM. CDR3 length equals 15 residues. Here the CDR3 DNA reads TGTGCCAGCAGTTCCCCCAGCCTGGTACGGGGCGAGCAGTACTTC. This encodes CASSSPSLVRGEQYF. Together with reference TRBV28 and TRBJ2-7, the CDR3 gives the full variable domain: DVKVTQSSRYLVKRTGEKVFLECVQDMDHENMFWYRQDPGLGLRLIYFSYDVKMKEKGDIPEGYSVSREKKERFSLILESASTNQTSMYLCASSSPSLVRGEQYFGPGTRLTVT.